What follows are 3 T cell receptor beta chains derived from one specimen sequenced in a study of cytomegalovirus exposure and HLA in healthy donors. PCR employed 60 Vbeta and 13 Jbeta primers. The assay was immunoSEQ multiplex PCR, and TCRdb's table has in-frame clones only and misses some. The sample includes 140,000 or so clones, roughly three fifths seen only once; the top ten take roughly 1.9%. Sequencing was carried out using PBMCs. These receptors were taken from a male donor in good health and CMV-seronegative.

This chain connects TRBV2 to TRBJ2-5; D uncertain. V shed 2 bases and J shed 5 bases, with 6 bases lying between them. Germline V lookup: CDR1 SNHLY, CDR2 FYNNEI. This CDR3 has 12 amino acids. The CDR3 coding sequence is TGTGCCAGCAGTGAATTAATGGAGACCCAGTACTTC. Translation: CASSELMETQYF.

CDR3 sequence: CASRRTGAGRRETQYF. The CDR3 coding sequence is TGTGCAAGTCGCCGTACCGGGGCAGGGAGGAGGGAGACCCAGTACTTC. The gene calls are TRBV12-2 and TRBJ2-5; TRBD2 reflects the table's D call only, with no check against the DNA. TRBV12-2 is an annotated pseudogene. This CDR3 comprises 16 residues.

This chain joins TRBV9 and TRBJ2-7; TRBD1 might be the D (6 bases). Trimming removed 2 bases at V and 2 bases at J, with 11 bases between. Germline V gene data show CDR1 as SGDLS and CDR2 as YYNGEE. The CDR3 sequence is 14 residues long. CDR3 amino acids: CASSVSGTPYEQYF. The CDR3, as DNA: TGTGCCAGCAGCGTGTCCGGGACACCCTACGAGCAGTACTTC.